The 23 T cell receptor beta chains below all came from one sample that was sequenced in a study of T cells in localized non-small cell lung cancer (dated by TCRdb to between 2020 and 2021). The library was prepared using the immunoSEQ multiplex PCR assay. Held by TCRdb, this immuneACCESS table contains in-frame sequences only and omits some clones. Under half of the omission traces to an unresolved V gene where checked; the cause of the rest is unknown. The sample has around 5,000 clones on record, around 30% of them singletons. The ten largest clonotypes hold 9% to 15% of the sample. The material was lung tumor tissue, obtained before any cancer treatment. The receptors stem from a male donor aged 60 or over with stage III lung adenocarcinoma.

This clone came up a few times. This chain connects TRBV11-3 to TRBJ2-7; TRBD1 matches 10 bases. The junction had 14 bases not matched to a gene; V was cut back by 5 bases and J by 4 bases. Germline assignment: CDR1 SGHNT and CDR2 YENEEA. The CDR3 spans 17 residues. CDR3: CASSQTWGTGAGYEQYF. The CDR3 bases are TGTGCCAGCAGCCAAACCTGGGGGACAGGGGCAGGGTACGAGCAGTACTTC.

V usage is TRBV15 and J usage is TRBJ2-7; D is unclear. From germline, CDR1 is LNHNV and CDR2 YYDKDF (reference sequence). The CDR3 has 17 amino acids. V was clipped by 0 bases and J by 0 bases, with 15 bases between them. The CDR3 nucleotides are TGTGCCACCAGCAGAGATCGTGGGGTTCCCTACTCCTACGAGCAGTACTTC. It encodes CATSRDRGVPYSYEQYF.

This clone was seen more than once but under ten times. The chain combines TRBV9 with TRBJ1-5; D is uncertain. CDR1 and CDR2 (germline): SGDLS, YYNGEE. This CDR3 is 15 amino acids long. Trimming removed 0 bases at V and 6 bases at J, with 13 bases between. CDR3 DNA: TGTGCCAGCAGCGTAGGGTTCGGGGAAGGTCAGCCCCAGCATTTT. As protein: CASSVGFGEGQPQHF.

The rearrangement links TRBV25-1 to TRBJ2-7; TRBD1 agrees at 9 bases. CDR3 length: 13 amino acids. V trimming: 4 bases; J trimming: 4 bases; junction bases outside the gene matches: 2. CDR1 is MGHDK, CDR2 SYGVNS, per germline. The CDR3 sequence is CASSADRGYEQYF. The DNA for the CDR3 is TGTGCCAGCAGTGCGGACAGGGGATACGAGCAGTACTTC.

This clone was observed a few times. The V gene is TRBV11-3, the J gene TRBJ1-4, with 8 bases that match TRBD1. The germline CDR1 and CDR2 sequences are SGHNT and YENEEA. J was trimmed by 4 bases and V by 4 bases; bases with no gene match: 8. This CDR3 spans 16 amino acids. The CDR3: CASSWGQAADNEKLFF. CDR3 coding DNA: TGTGCCAGCAGCTGGGGACAGGCGGCAGATAATGAAAAACTGTTTTTT.

This clone has just a few counts. This chain uses TRBV19 with TRBJ1-4, with 8 bases aligning to TRBD1. V was clipped by 7 bases and J by 4 bases; unmatched bases: 5. This CDR3 is built from 14 residues. CDR1 and CDR2 (germline): LNHDA, SQIVND (reference sequence). As DNA, the CDR3 is TGTGCCAGTAAAAGGACAGGGAGTAATGAAAAACTGTTTTTT. This translates into CASKRTGSNEKLFF.

This clone is categorized as medium-sized. The V call is TRBV11-3, the J call TRBJ2-5, with 9 bases identical to TRBD1. V gave up 3 bases and J gave up 7 bases; unmatched junction bases: 6. The CDR3 has 14 amino acids. Germline-derived CDR1 and CDR2 are SGHNT and YENEEA. The CDR3 sequence: CASSLLGQGGTQYF. CDR3 sequence (DNA): TGTGCCAGCAGCTTGTTGGGACAGGGAGGGACCCAGTACTTC. Looking up the rest from reference TRBV11-3 and TRBJ2-5 gives the full variable domain: EAGVVQSPRYKIIEKKQPVAFWCNPISGHNTLYWYLQNLGQGPELLIRYENEEAVDDSQLPKDRFSAERLKGVDSTLKIQPAELGDSAVYLCASSLLGQGGTQYFGPGTRLLVL.

This chain connects TRBV11-3 to TRBJ2-7; tentatively, D is TRBD1 (5 bases). CDR1 is SGHNT and CDR2 is YENEEA in the germline V gene. The CDR3 has 16 residues. V shed 3 bases and J shed 1 base, with 16 bases lying between them. In DNA form, the CDR3 reads TGTGCCAGCAGCTTCAGCCTCCAGGGATTTTCCTACGAGCAGTACTTC. It encodes CASSFSLQGFSYEQYF.

The chain is built from TRBV28 and TRBJ1-2; D perhaps matches TRBD1 (5 bases). The CDR3 extends over 13 amino acids. Germline CDR1 is MDHEN and CDR2 is SYDVKM. V lost 7 bases and J lost 4, with 13 bases in between. In DNA form, the CDR3 reads TGTGCCAGCAAAAAGGATGGGGGCTATGGCTACACCTTC. Amino acid sequence: CASKKDGGYGYTF.

The chain carries TRBV11-3 and TRBJ1-4; D is unresolved. CDR1 and CDR2 from the germline V gene are SGHNT and YENEEA. The CDR3 extends over 16 amino acids. V was pared by 2 bases and J by 6 bases, with 16 bases between. CDR3 DNA: TGTGCCAGCAGCTTATGGGCTCTCTCCCGGGATGAAAAACTGTTTTTT. As protein: CASSLWALSRDEKLFF. Based on the CDR3 plus reference TRBV11-3 and TRBJ1-4, the full variable domain is EAGVVQSPRYKIIEKKQPVAFWCNPISGHNTLYWYLQNLGQGPELLIRYENEEAVDDSQLPKDRFSAERLKGVDSTLKIQPAELGDSAVYLCASSLWALSRDEKLFFGSGTQLSVL.

This clone was observed a handful of times. This chain links TRBV6-1 with TRBJ2-5; D gene uncertain. The CDR3 consists of 12 residues. Germline-derived CDR1 and CDR2 are MNHNS and SASEGT. Trimming left V 1 base short and J 4 bases short, with 4 bases between. The CDR3 here is CASSEVGETQYF. CDR3 nucleotide sequence: TGTGCCAGCAGTGAAGTGGGAGAGACCCAGTACTTC.

This clone was seen a handful of times. Written as DNA, the CDR3 is TGTGCCAGCAGTTACGTGGGACTAGCGGGAGGCTCCGGGGAGCTGTTTTTT. Translating it yields CASSYVGLAGGSGELFF. The chain has TRBV6-8 and TRBJ2-2, with 15 positions matching TRBD2. Per the germline V gene, CDR1 is MNHGY and CDR2 is SAAAGT. The trim removed 2 bases at V and 6 bases at J, leaving 4 bases unmatched. The CDR3 spans 17 residues.

The chain combines TRBV28 with TRBJ2-5, with a possible D match to TRBD2 (6 bases). Looked up from germline, CDR1 is MDHEN and CDR2 is SYDVKM. CDR3 size: 19 residues. The V end was cut by 6 bases, the J end by 4 bases, with 30 bases between. CDR3 loop: CASRSRRALIPPKLETQYF. CDR3 in DNA: TGTGCCAGCAGATCTAGGAGGGCCCTCATCCCACCCAAGCTAGAGACCCAGTACTTC.

The chain combines TRBV7-8 with TRBJ2-5; 8 nucleotides line up with TRBD2. Germline values: CDR1 SGHVS, CDR2 FQNEAQ. The CDR3 consists of 13 residues. V was pared by 5 bases and J by 7 bases, with 6 bases of the junction left unmatched. This CDR3 is CASSPGRGGTQYF. In DNA, the CDR3 is TGTGCCAGCAGCCCGGGACGGGGGGGGACCCAGTACTTC.

The rearrangement joins TRBV18 to TRBJ1-4, with a tentative D call TRBD1 (5 bases). CDR3 size: 16 residues. V lost 0 bases and J 8 bases, leaving 16 bases between the germline ends. The germline V gene has CDR1 KGHSH and CDR2 LQKENI. CDR3 in amino acids: CASSPPTGSFGEKLFF. CDR3 DNA sequence: TGTGCCAGCTCACCACCTACAGGATCCTTCGGGGAAAAACTGTTTTTT.

This clone has a single count. J is TRBJ2-7 and V is TRBV7-1, with TRBD1 matching over 7 bases. TRBV7-1 is labeled an ORF, and its function is uncertain. Unmatched junction bases numbered 6, after V lost 5 bases and J lost 5 bases. The CDR3 covers 13 residues. The CDR3 DNA reads as TGTGCCAGCAGCCTTATACAGGGGAACGAGCAGTACTTC. Its protein product is CASSLIQGNEQYF.

This clone was counted a few times. The gene calls are TRBV6-8 and TRBJ1-5; possibly TRBD1 for D (5 bases). Trimming left V 8 bases short and J 7 bases short, with 12 bases between. The CDR3 consists of 12 residues. Germline CDR1 and CDR2: MNHGY and SAAAGT. For the CDR3, the DNA is TGTGCCAGCTCGTACTGGGGCCAGCCCCAGCATTTT. It encodes CASSYWGQPQHF.

The J gene is TRBJ2-1, the V gene TRBV5-1, with 8 nucleotides matching TRBD2. Germline V gene data show CDR1 as SGHRS and CDR2 as YFSETQ. This CDR3 region has 15 residues. V lost 4 bases, J lost 6 bases, and 9 bases stayed unmatched. In DNA form, the CDR3 reads TGCGCCAGCAGCCTTCTAGCGGGCTACGGCAATGAGCAGTTCTTC. Amino acids: CASSLLAGYGNEQFF.

This clone was recorded a few times. The rearrangement links TRBV18 to TRBJ2-2; D gene ambiguous. This CDR3 contains 12 residues. Trimming removed 4 bases at V and 4 bases at J, with 4 bases between. Germline CDR1 reads KGHSH; CDR2 reads LQKENI. As DNA, the CDR3 is TGTGCCAGCTCACTCTCCACCGGGGAGCTGTTTTTT. This encodes CASSLSTGELFF.

This clone came up a few times. The chain carries TRBV11-3 and TRBJ1-5; no clear D. CDR3 length equals 14 residues. Germline V gene sequence: CDR1 SGHNT, CDR2 YENEEA. V lost 2 bases to trimming and J lost 5 bases, with 10 bases between them. The CDR3 DNA reads as TGTGCCAGCAGCTTACAGTTCTCGGATCAGCCCCAGCATTTT. This gives the protein CASSLQFSDQPQHF. The full variable domain, rest sourced from reference TRBV11-3 and TRBJ1-5, is EAGVVQSPRYKIIEKKQPVAFWCNPISGHNTLYWYLQNLGQGPELLIRYENEEAVDDSQLPKDRFSAERLKGVDSTLKIQPAELGDSAVYLCASSLQFSDQPQHFGDGTRLSIL.

This clone came up a few times. CDR3 bases: TGTGCCAGCAGGCCCGGGACAGGGGTCTCTGGGGCCAACGTCCTGACTTTC. Residues: CASRPGTGVSGANVLTF. The chain joins TRBV7-7 to TRBJ2-6; 10 bases fit TRBD1. This CDR3 contains 17 residues. J lost 0 bases, V lost 6 bases, and 5 bases had no gene match. From germline, CDR1 is SSHAT and CDR2 FNYEAQ (reference sequence).

The rearrangement uses TRBV9 and TRBJ2-7, with 9 bases fitting TRBD2. This CDR3 has 13 residues. CDR1 and CDR2 from the germline V gene are SGDLS and YYNGEE. Losses at the gene ends were 7 bases for V and 3 bases for J; bases not matched to a gene: 5. Here the CDR3 DNA reads TGTGCCAGCCTCGGACTAGCGAGCTACGAGCAGTACTTC. This sequence encodes CASLGLASYEQYF.

The V and J genes are TRBV28 and TRBJ2-7; D is perhaps TRBD2 (5 bases). Germline lookup yields CDR1 MDHEN and CDR2 SYDVKM. The CDR3 contains 12 residues. DNA for the CDR3: TGTGTCGTGGTAGCGAAGAGCTACGAGCAGTACTTC. Its translation is CVVVAKSYEQYF.